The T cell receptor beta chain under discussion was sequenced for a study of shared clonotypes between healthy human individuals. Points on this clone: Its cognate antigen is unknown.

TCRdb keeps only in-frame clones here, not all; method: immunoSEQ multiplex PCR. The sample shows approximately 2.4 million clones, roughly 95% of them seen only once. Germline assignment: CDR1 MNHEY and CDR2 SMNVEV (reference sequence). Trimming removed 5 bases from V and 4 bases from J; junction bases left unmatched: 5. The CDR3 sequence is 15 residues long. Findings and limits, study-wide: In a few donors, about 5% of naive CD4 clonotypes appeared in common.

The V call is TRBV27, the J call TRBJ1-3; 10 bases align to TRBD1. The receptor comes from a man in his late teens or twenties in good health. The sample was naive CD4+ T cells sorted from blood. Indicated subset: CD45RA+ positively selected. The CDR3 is CASSPGQGEGNTIYF. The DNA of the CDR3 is TGTGCCAGCAGTCCAGGACAGGGGGAAGGAAACACCATATATTTT.